The present T cell receptor (beta chain) was sequenced within a study of T-cell memory formation after mild COVID-19 (dated by TCRdb to the early 2020s). At the level of the whole study: TCR sequence clusters from the two donors were found to be largely donor specific. T-cell clones expanding and contracting after mild COVID-19 in a couple of donors were tracked by longitudinal TCRalpha and TCRbeta repertoire sequencing. The cohort was made up of two young adult volunteers, one female and one male, who were previously healthy.

A few counts support this clonotype. Its specific antigen is unknown. The input lacks base qualities; no much larger clone sits a single base away. Ficoll-Paque density gradient centrifugation was the method used to isolate PBMCs. Findings and caveats that apply to the study as a whole: Some responding clones were detected in pre-infection memory, suggesting pre-existing cross-reactive memory T cells joined the SARS-CoV-2 response. Whether the second-wave clones peaking on day 37 were SARS-CoV-2 specific was not confirmed. Contracting CD4+ clones appeared mostly in the CM and EM memory subsets, whereas CD8+ clones were enriched in EMRA. From day 15 to 85, contracting clones showed balanced CD4/CD8 phenotypes, whereas a second wave of clones that expanded from day 15 to 37 leaned towards CD4+. The study included only a couple of mild cases, and larger cohorts that include severe cases with pre-infection samples were judged to be necessary.

CDR1 is given as SGHRS and CDR2 as YFSETQ, both from the germline V gene. The CDR3 runs 16 amino acids, cysteine and phenylalanine included. Of all the DNA, just the CDR3 is kept, 48 bases in frame from base 1. V is pruned by 0 bases and J by 2 bases, leaving 2 bases of the junction without a gene match. Sequenced using an Illumina NovaSeq 6000. TCRalpha and TCRbeta cDNA libraries were built by 5'RACE with constant-segment primers, adding sample barcodes and unique molecular identifiers. RNA was extracted from every sample with Trizol reagent. Libraries were amplified in two PCR steps, with a second sample barcode and Illumina TruSeq adapters added in the second step. Sequencing of the libraries was done on an Illumina NovaSeq, producing 2 x 150 bp paired-end reads. The original methods were these. Demultiplexing of reads and collapsing into UMI-guided consensus sequences were performed with migec v1.2.7. With mixcr v2.1.11, UMI consensuses were aligned to TRA and TRB V and J templates and assembled into clonotypes. Expanded or contracted clonotypes were those called significant by both edgeR and NoisET, with noise models trained on biological replicates. edgeR calls used a false discovery rate-adjusted p below 0.01 and a log2 fold-change threshold of 1. As an exploratory analysis of dynamics, PCA with hierarchical clustering was applied to max-normalized trajectories of the 1000 most abundant clonotypes. The CD4 or CD8 phenotype of responding clones was assigned using the separately sequenced CD4+ and CD8+ repertoires. TCRdb reworked the public reads: Q25 trimming with fastp, MiXCR clone assembly, productive beta chains retained. Duplicate CDR3 protein sequences are folded into a single record with the most common DNA and genes. These V and J calls derive from TCRdb rather than the authors' analysis. The sample has 350,000 to 450,000 distinct CDR3 sequences on record, about 19% of them singletons. 7.5% to 9.5% of the sample goes to the ten largest clones.

The sample was PBMCs or a T cell subset sorted from them (not recorded which). This sequence was found in an adult woman who had mild COVID-19 (a few samples of this study predate the infection). The sample titles of this study are shuffled in the database, so cell type and time point are left out; the donor was told from shared clones. The rearrangement joined TRBV5-1 to TRBJ2-1; 10 bases in the junction line up with TRBD2. The sequenced DNA: TGCGCCAGCAGCTTGGATAGCGGGAGGACCTACAATGAGCAGTTCTTC. Its product reads: CASSLDSGRTYNEQFF. Outside the CDR3, residues come from the reference TRBV5-1 and TRBJ2-1 proteins, so the full variable domain is: KAGVTQTPRYLIKTRGQQVTLSCSPISGHRSVSWYQQTPGQGLQFLFEYFSETQRNKGNFPGRFSGRQFSNSRSEMNVSTLELGDSALYLCASSLDSGRTYNEQFFGPGTRLTVL.